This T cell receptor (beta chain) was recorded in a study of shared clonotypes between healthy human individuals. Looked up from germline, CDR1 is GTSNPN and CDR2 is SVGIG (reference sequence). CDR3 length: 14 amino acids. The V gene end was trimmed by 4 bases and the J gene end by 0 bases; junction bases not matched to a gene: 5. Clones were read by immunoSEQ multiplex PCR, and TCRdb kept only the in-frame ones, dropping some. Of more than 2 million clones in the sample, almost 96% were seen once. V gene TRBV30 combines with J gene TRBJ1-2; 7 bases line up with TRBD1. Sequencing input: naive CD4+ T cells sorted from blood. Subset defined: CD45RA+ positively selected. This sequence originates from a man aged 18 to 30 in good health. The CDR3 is CAWKDRMTNYGYTF. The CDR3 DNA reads TGTGCCTGGAAGGACAGGATGACTAACTATGGCTACACCTTC.